This T cell receptor beta chain was recovered during a study of T-cell memory formation after mild COVID-19. Trimming took 3 bases from V and 6 from J, leaving 9 bases between them. The CDR3 runs 13 residues. Germline CDR1 MRHNA, CDR2 SNTAGT. This clonotype occurred many times. In TCRdb, the 5' RACE reads were re-called with MiXCR into one record per CDR3 protein. Of approximately 440,000 distinct CDR3 sequences in the sample, around 20% were seen once. The rearrangement joins TRBV6-4 to TRBJ2-1; D remains unclear. The TCR sequence derives from an adult woman who had mild COVID-19 (a few samples of this study predate the infection). Cell type and time point are not known. The sequenced sample was PBMCs or a T cell subset sorted from them (not recorded which). CDR3 sequence: CASSETSSNEQFF. The CDR3 DNA reads TGTGCCAGCAGTGAGACCAGTAGCAATGAGCAGTTCTTC.